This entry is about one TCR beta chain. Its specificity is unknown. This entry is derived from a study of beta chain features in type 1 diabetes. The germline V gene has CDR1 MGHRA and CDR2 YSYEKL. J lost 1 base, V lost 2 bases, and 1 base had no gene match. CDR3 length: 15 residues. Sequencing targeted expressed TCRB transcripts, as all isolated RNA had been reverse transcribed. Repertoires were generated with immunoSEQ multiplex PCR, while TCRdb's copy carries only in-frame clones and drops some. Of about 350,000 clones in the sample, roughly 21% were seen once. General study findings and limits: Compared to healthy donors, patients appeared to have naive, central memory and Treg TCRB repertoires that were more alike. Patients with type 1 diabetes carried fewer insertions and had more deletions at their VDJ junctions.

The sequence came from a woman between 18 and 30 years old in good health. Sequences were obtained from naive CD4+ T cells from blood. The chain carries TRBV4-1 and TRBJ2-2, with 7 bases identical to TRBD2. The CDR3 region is CASSQSGVNTGELFF. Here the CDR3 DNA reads TGCGCCAGCAGCCAAAGCGGGGTGAACACCGGGGAGCTGTTTTTT.